Presented here are 26 T cell receptor beta chains from one specimen sequenced in a study of blood T cell repertoires in COVID-19. Profiled with immunoSEQ multiplex PCR; TCRdb holds only in-frame clones, not every one. This table has about 98,000 clones, roughly 82% appearing once. The sequenced material came from peripheral blood. The receptors here all came from an older man with active or convalescent COVID-19.

The V gene is TRBV5-1, the J gene TRBJ2-3, with TRBD2 matching 14 bases. This CDR3 is 16 amino acids long. The V and J ends lost 4 bases and 4 bases, in that order; junction bases with no gene match: 5. The V gene's germline CDR1 is SGHRS and CDR2 YFSETQ. The chain's CDR3 is CASSPLTSGGADTQYF. The CDR3 DNA sequence: TGCGCCAGCAGCCCACTGACTAGCGGGGGGGCAGATACGCAGTATTTT.

The chain employs TRBV6-5 and TRBJ2-2, with D possibly TRBD1 on 5 matching bases. This CDR3 contains 15 residues. Per the germline V gene, CDR1 is MNHEY and CDR2 is SVGAGI. V was cut by 1 base and J by 4 bases, with 10 bases left in between. CDR3 sequence reads: CASSYYRSGTGELFF. The CDR3 nucleotides are TGTGCCAGCAGTTACTACAGGTCGGGCACCGGGGAGCTGTTTTTT.

The V call is TRBV30, the J call TRBJ1-2; 9 bases line up with TRBD1. Unmatched junction bases numbered 2, after V lost 3 bases and J lost 3 bases. The CDR3 covers 13 residues. Germline V gives CDR1 GTSNPN, CDR2 SVGIG (reference sequence). CDR3 residues: CAWRRTGDYGYTF. CDR3 coding DNA: TGTGCCTGGAGACGGACAGGGGACTATGGCTACACCTTC.

The chain recombines TRBV6-5 with TRBJ2-1, with D unclear. Germline V CDR1 and CDR2: MNHEY, SVGAGI. V dropped 4 bases and J dropped 4 bases, with 8 bases sitting between them. CDR3 length equals 13 residues. CDR3 sequence reads: CASSLSEYNEQFF. Written as DNA, the CDR3 is TGTGCCAGCAGTTTGTCCGAGTACAATGAGCAGTTCTTC.

V is TRBV11-3 and J is TRBJ1-1; D unclear. Germline V lookup: CDR1 SGHNT, CDR2 YENEEA. The CDR3 sequence is 13 residues long. The ends were cut back, 3 bases at V and 4 bases at J, with 9 bases in the middle. CDR3 region: CASSLLARTEAFF. The DNA for the CDR3 is TGTGCCAGCAGCTTGCTGGCCCGCACTGAAGCTTTCTTT.

The chain couples TRBV5-1 to TRBJ1-3; 9 bases agree with TRBD1. CDR1 SGHRS and CDR2 YFSETQ come from the germline V gene. With V trimmed by 0 bases and J by 4 bases, 5 bases remained unmatched. The CDR3 length is 16 residues. The CDR3 sequence: CASSLVGQGRGNTIYF. CDR3 in DNA: TGCGCCAGCAGCTTGGTCGGACAGGGGCGAGGAAACACCATATATTTT.

The rearrangement uses TRBV6-5 and TRBJ1-5; D uncertain. V lost 6 bases and J 6 bases, leaving 12 bases between the germline ends. This CDR3 is 13 amino acids long. CDR1 is MNHEY and CDR2 is SVGAGI in the germline V gene. In DNA form, the CDR3 reads TGTGCCAGCAGCCCGAGGCGCAGTCAGCCCCAGCATTTT. It encodes CASSPRRSQPQHF.

The chain is built from TRBV4-2 and TRBJ1-6, with D possibly matching TRBD1 (6 bases). The CDR3 is made up of 18 amino acids. V dropped 1 base and J dropped 0 bases, with 13 bases sitting between them. CDR1 is LGHNA and CDR2 is YNFKEQ in the germline V gene. For the CDR3, the DNA is TGTGCCAGCAGCCAAGGTGGGACACGCAGCTCCTATAATTCACCCCTCCACTTT. This codes for CASSQGGTRSSYNSPLHF.

The CDR3 DNA is TGTGCCAGCAGTCAGGTGGGGGCGGTGCGCACTGAAGCTTTCTTT. Encoded protein: CASSQVGAVRTEAFF. The chain links TRBV6-5 to TRBJ1-1; possible D gene TRBD1, 6 bases. The germline V and J ends were trimmed by 5 bases and 4 bases, with 17 bases remaining between them. Per the germline V gene, CDR1 is MNHEY and CDR2 is SVGAGI. The CDR3 spans 15 residues.

The chain joins TRBV11-3 to TRBJ2-2; 16 positions agree with TRBD2. CDR3 length: 17 residues. V was pared by 5 bases and J by 6 bases, with 6 bases of the junction left unmatched. Per the germline V gene, CDR1 is SGHNT and CDR2 is YENEEA. The CDR3 DNA follows: TGTGCCAGCAGCCTTGGGACTAGCGGGGGGGCACCCGGGGAGCTGTTTTTT. This sequence encodes CASSLGTSGGAPGELFF.

This clone was seen only a few times. An end of the junction differs from the germline gene, which may be a read error. The V gene is TRBV20-1, the J gene TRBJ2-7; 9 positions match TRBD1. This CDR3 spans 11 amino acids. Germline V lookup: CDR1 DFQATT, CDR2 SNEGSKA (reference sequence). In nucleotides, the CDR3 is TGCAGTGCGATCGGGACAGGGCAGGCAGCTTTC. Encoded protein: CSAIGTGQAAF.

As concerns this clone: Germline and junction disagree at one end, which may indicate a read error. The J gene is TRBJ1-2, the V gene TRBV5-4, with D unresolved. Germline CDR1 SGHNT, CDR2 YYREEE (reference sequence). This CDR3 comprises 13 residues. The CDR3 nucleotides are TGTGCCAGCAGTTTGGACGGTTTAGATGGCTACACCTTC. Protein: CASSLDGLDGYTF.

The sample holds one count of this clone. The chain links TRBV7-2 to TRBJ1-2; D remains unclear. The CDR3 contains 15 residues. Germline V gene lookup returns CDR1 SGHTA and CDR2 FQGNSA. V was pared by 5 bases and J by 2 bases, with 15 bases between. DNA for the CDR3: TGTGCCAGCAGCCCCCTCCTTAGCACGAACTATGGCTACACCTTC. Amino acid sequence: CASSPLLSTNYGYTF.

The rearrangement uses TRBV6-6 and TRBJ1-6; no definite D call. V lost 0 bases and J 7 bases, leaving 7 bases between the germline ends. The CDR3 is 14 residues long. The germline V gene has CDR1 MNHNY and CDR2 SVGAGI (reference sequence). CDR3 amino acids: CASSYSERNSPLHF. The CDR3 region has the DNA TGTGCCAGCAGTTACTCCGAGAGAAATTCACCCCTCCACTTT.

The chain uses TRBV10-3 and TRBJ2-3, with 7 bases that match TRBD1. CDR3 length equals 16 residues. V lost 5 bases to trimming and J lost 2 bases; unmatched junction nucleotides: 10. CDR1 and CDR2 (germline): ENHRY, SYGVKD. CDR3 amino acids: CAISNPDRYTTDTQYF. The CDR3, as DNA: TGTGCCATCAGTAATCCGGACAGGTACACCACAGATACGCAGTATTTT.

The V and J genes are TRBV7-2 and TRBJ2-3; D is possibly TRBD1 (5 bases). This CDR3 has 15 amino acids. Germline V gives CDR1 SGHTA, CDR2 FQGNSA. Trimming took off 1 base at V and 5 bases at J, with 13 bases between the two ends. CDR3 amino acids: CASSLVSRVEDTQYF. The CDR3 bases are TGTGCCAGCAGCTTAGTGAGCAGGGTAGAAGATACGCAGTATTTT.

This rearrangement joins TRBV18 to TRBJ2-1; TRBD2 aligns across 8 bases. J was trimmed by 5 bases and V by 5 bases; bases with no gene match: 5. There are 14 residues in the CDR3. Germline values: CDR1 KGHSH, CDR2 LQKENI. CDR3 bases: TGTGCCAGCTCATTTAGCGGGGTGAACAATGAGCAGTTCTTC. This translates into CASSFSGVNNEQFF.

The chain has TRBV30 and TRBJ1-6; possibly TRBD1 for D (5 bases). V dropped 4 bases and J dropped 5 bases, with 15 bases sitting between them. The length of the CDR3 is 15 residues. Germline CDR1 reads GTSNPN; CDR2 reads SVGIG (reference sequence). CDR3 sequence (DNA): TGTGCCTGGACTAAGACAGCGTCTGATAATTCACCCCTCCACTTT. This sequence encodes CAWTKTASDNSPLHF.

The rearrangement joins TRBV5-4 to TRBJ2-7; perhaps TRBD2 as D (7 bases). This CDR3 comprises 15 residues. Germline V CDR1 and CDR2: SGHNT, YYREEE (reference sequence). Trimming removed 4 bases from V and 2 bases from J, with 16 bases in between. The CDR3 region has the DNA TGTGCCAGCAGCCGAGGGGGGGGCGTCACCTACGAGCAGTACTTC. Translation: CASSRGGGVTYEQYF.

This clone was counted a few times. The CDR3 reads CASSLGQGGNSPLHF. In DNA form, the CDR3 reads TGTGCCAGCAGTTTAGGACAGGGTGGTAATTCACCCCTCCACTTT. The V call is TRBV6-6, the J call TRBJ1-6; 8 bases map to TRBD1. The CDR3 runs 15 residues. Per the germline V gene, CDR1 is MNHNY and CDR2 is SVGAGI (reference sequence). V shed 4 bases, J shed 6 bases, and the junction held 5 bases outside the gene matches.

This clone was observed a single time. The chain couples TRBV11-3 to TRBJ1-6, with D possibly matching TRBD1 (5 bases). The CDR3 spans 14 residues. The germline V and J ends were trimmed by 6 bases and 2 bases, with 8 bases remaining between them. The germline gives CDR1 SGHNT, CDR2 YENEEA. The CDR3 sequence is CASRGGPYNSPLHF. As DNA, the CDR3 is TGTGCCAGCAGGGGGGGTCCCTATAATTCACCCCTCCACTTT.

The chain employs TRBV2 and TRBJ1-1; 8 bases are shared with TRBD1. V lost 1 base, J lost 3 bases, and 7 bases stayed unmatched. The CDR3 is made up of 16 amino acids. The germline V gene encodes CDR1 SNHLY and CDR2 FYNNEI. The CDR3 sequence: CASSEDRGIVYTEAFF. CDR3 coding DNA: TGTGCCAGCAGTGAAGACAGGGGGATAGTGTACACTGAAGCTTTCTTT.

The chain employs TRBV5-5 and TRBJ2-2; 8 nucleotides match TRBD1. The germline gives CDR1 SGHKS, CDR2 YYEKEE (reference sequence). The length of the CDR3 is 16 residues. Trimming cost V 1 base and J 0 bases; bases outside gene matches: 2. The CDR3 region has the DNA TGTGCCAGCAGCTTGTTGGGACAGGCGAACACCGGGGAGCTGTTTTTT. Amino acid sequence: CASSLLGQANTGELFF.

CDR3 coding DNA: TGCAGCGCCGAGGACAATAGGGGCTATGGCTACACCTTC. Protein: CSAEDNRGYGYTF. The chain employs TRBV29-1 and TRBJ1-2; a possible D gene is TRBD1 (5 bases). V shed 7 bases and J shed 4 bases, with 16 bases lying between them. Germline V gene sequence: CDR1 SQVTM, CDR2 ANQGSEA. The CDR3 is 13 residues long.

V is TRBV21-1 and J is TRBJ1-1. TRBV21-1 is a listed pseudogene. The CDR3 has 16 amino acids. The CDR3 reads CASSKGIAGEGTEAFF. The CDR3 nucleotides are TGTGCCAGCAGCAAAGGTATCGCCGGGGAGGGGACTGAAGCTTTCTTT.

The J gene is TRBJ1-5, the V gene TRBV19; a weak D match, TRBD1 (6 bases). The V end lost 7 bases, the J end lost 4 bases, and 11 bases lay between the germline ends. The length of the CDR3 is 13 residues. Germline CDR1 and CDR2: LNHDA and SQIVND (reference sequence). The CDR3 sequence: CASIGQYNQPQHF. Written as DNA, the CDR3 is TGTGCCAGTATAGGACAGTATAATCAGCCCCAGCATTTT. Supplemented by reference TRBV19 and TRBJ1-5, the full variable domain reads DGGITQSPKYLFRKEGQNVTLSCEQNLNHDAMYWYRQDPGQGLRLIYYSQIVNDFQKGDIAEGYSVSREKKESFPLTVTSAQKNPTAFYLCASIGQYNQPQHFGDGTRLSIL.